This record concerns one TCR beta chain sequence. This sample is part of a study of T cells in Graves' hyperthyroidism and ophthalmopathy. From germline, CDR1 is KGHSH and CDR2 LQKENI. The V end was cut by 3 bases, the J end by 1 base, with 9 bases between. CDR3 length: 14 residues. Amplified TCR beta CDR3 regions came from RNA transcripts. First-round RT-PCR of the TCR CDR3 relied on the HTBI primer set. Each CDR3 protein gets one entry after TCRdb re-called the multiplex PCR reads with MiXCR. The sample carries more than 300,000 distinct CDR3 sequences, 17% recorded once. The sequence derives from a woman aged 25-40 years with Graves' hyperthyroidism that later progressed to Graves' ophthalmopathy. The sample comprised blood. The chain joins TRBV18 to TRBJ1-2, with D hard to call. CDR3: CASSPDLDNYGYTF. The CDR3 nucleotides are TGTGCCAGCTCACCCGACCTCGATAACTATGGCTACACCTTC.